What follows describes a single T cell receptor beta chain. What it binds is unknown. Per germline, CDR1 SGHVS and CDR2 FNYEAQ. There are 13 residues in the CDR3. The ends were cut back, 2 bases at V and 6 bases at J, with 7 bases in the middle. The data derive from a study of cytomegalovirus exposure and HLA in healthy donors. Study-level information: Of several hundred genotyped donors, more than 70% clustered with self-reported Caucasian donors.

Study outcomes and limitations: As confirmed in vitro, three CMV-associated chains were specific for CMV antigens.

Primers included in the PCR were 60 Vbeta and 13 Jbeta primers. Repertoires were generated with immunoSEQ multiplex PCR, while TCRdb's copy carries only in-frame clones and drops some. Here the sample spans about 160,000 clones, approximately 78% being singletons. Input material: PBMCs. This TCR was sampled from a woman aged 25 to 39 in good health and CMV-seropositive. The V and J genes are TRBV7-6 and TRBJ2-2, with no clear D. For the CDR3, the DNA is TGTGCCAGCAGCTTATTTATCTCCGGGGAGCTGTTTTTT. It translates to CASSLFISGELFF.